This is a list of T cell receptor beta chains from one sample in a study of response to subunit inactivated influenza vaccine. TCRdb reanalysed the RT-PCR reads using MiXCR and keeps one entry per CDR3 protein. The data hold about 520,000 distinct CDR3 sequences, with around 7.7% observed a single time. The material was PBMCs from blood, obtained around 25 months after vaccination. Source of these receptors: a man aged 50 to 69 who received an inactivated influenza vaccine. Both conserved end residues are part of each CDR3. D genes are given only for firm matches. Rows may omit the clone size; those that give it use once, few, many or a size class.

j_call v_call d_call clone_size cdr3_nt cdr3_aa
TRBJ1-5 TRBV20-1 TRBD1 few TGCAGTGCTAGAGATCTAGTTGGGGGGACAGCTCAGCCCCAGCATTTT CSARDLVGGTAQPQHF
TRBJ1-2 TRBV5-1 . . TGCGCCAGCAGCCCCTCCACCGCCAGGGGTGTCTTTGGCTACACCTTC CASSPSTARGVFGYTF
TRBJ2-2 TRBV9 . many TGTGCCAGCAGCACCGGACGAACGGGTGCCGGGGAGCTGTTTTTT CASSTGRTGAGELFF
TRBJ1-3 TRBV15 . . TGTGCCACCAGCAAACCCGGAACGGATGGCACCATATATTTT CATSKPGTDGTIYF
TRBJ2-1 TRBV5-1 . . TGCGCCAGCACCACCGGGACAAGCCGGGGCTATGAGCAGTTCTTC CASTTGTSRGYEQFF
TRBJ1-6 TRBV7-7 . many TGTGCTAGCAGCTTAGACGACAGTACAAATTCACCCCTCCACTTT CASSLDDSTNSPLHF
TRBJ2-7 TRBV6-2/TRBV6-3 TRBD2 . TGTGCCAGCAGTTCCCTGGGGGGGATCTCCTACGAGCAGTACTTC CASSSLGGISYEQYF
TRBJ2-7 TRBV18 . . TGTGCCAGCTCTCCGGGACTGGGTCCCTACGAGCAGTACTTC CASSPGLGPYEQYF
TRBJ2-7 TRBV5-6 TRBD1 . TGTGCCAGCAGCTGGGGCGACAGGGACCTATACGAGCAGTACTTC CASSWGDRDLYEQYF
TRBJ2-1 TRBV6-5 TRBD2 many TGTGCCAGCAGTTACGGGCTAGCGGGGTCCTACAATGAGCAGTTCTTC CASSYGLAGSYNEQFF
TRBJ1-3 TRBV20-1 TRBD1 few TGCAGTGCTATACGAGGGGGCGCGTTGGGAAACACCATATATTTT CSAIRGGALGNTIYF
TRBJ2-7 TRBV4-1 . . TGCGCCAGCAGCCAACCCGGGACGGCTTACGAGCAGTACTTC CASSQPGTAYEQYF
TRBJ2-5 TRBV5-1 . . TGCGCCAGCAGCTCCGGCGAGAGGACTTCCCAGTACTTC CASSSGERTSQYF
TRBJ1-6 TRBV7-2 . . TGTGCCAGCAGCTTAGCGGATCTTTCACCCCTCCACTTT CASSLADLSPLHF